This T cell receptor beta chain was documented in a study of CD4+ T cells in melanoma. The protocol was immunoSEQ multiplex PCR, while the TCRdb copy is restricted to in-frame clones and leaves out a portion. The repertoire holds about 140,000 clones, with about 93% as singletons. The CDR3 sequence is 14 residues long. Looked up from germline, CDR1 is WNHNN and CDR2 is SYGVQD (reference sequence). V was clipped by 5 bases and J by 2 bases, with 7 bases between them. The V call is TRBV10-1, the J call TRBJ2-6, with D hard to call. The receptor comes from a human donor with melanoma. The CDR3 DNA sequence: TGCGCCAGCAGTTCTGGGGCTGGGGCCAACGTCCTGACTTTC. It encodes CASSSGAGANVLTF.